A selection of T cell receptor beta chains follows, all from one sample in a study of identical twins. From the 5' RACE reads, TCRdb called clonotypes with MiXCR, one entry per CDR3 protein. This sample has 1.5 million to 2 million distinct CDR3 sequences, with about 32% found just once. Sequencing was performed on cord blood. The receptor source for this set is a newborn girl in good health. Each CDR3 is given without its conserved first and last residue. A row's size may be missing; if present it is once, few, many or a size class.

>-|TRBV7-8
ASSQWGLALANEQF
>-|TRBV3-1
ASSQKGASNSPLH
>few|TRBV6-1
ASSEAHGYGYT
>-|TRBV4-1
ASSLRSRDNNEQF
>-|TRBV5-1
ASSLTGLGEAF
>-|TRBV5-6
ASSPMRQRLSWDYGYT
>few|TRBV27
ASSRQEATYEQY
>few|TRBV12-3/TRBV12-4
ASSALGRGVNEQF
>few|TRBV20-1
SAPSGNWYQETQY
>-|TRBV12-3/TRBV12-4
ASSPDLAGMTDTQY
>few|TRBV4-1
ASSHFLARTDTQY
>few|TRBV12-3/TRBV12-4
ASSSRTGGEEGYT
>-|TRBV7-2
ASSPTANSNQPQH
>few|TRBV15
ATSRAGVVEGNEQF
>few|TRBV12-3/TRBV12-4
ASSRPGTGADTQY
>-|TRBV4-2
ASSQDAAGGLEETQY
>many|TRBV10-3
AISEQWVAKNIQY
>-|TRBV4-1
ASSQDSLQTGELF
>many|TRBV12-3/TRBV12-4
ASSLAVRVNEQY
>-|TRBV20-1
SARVSGGLPYNSPLH
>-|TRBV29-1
SVEYWGRRGSNYGYT
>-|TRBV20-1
SAIGTSGAQETQY
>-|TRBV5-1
ASSLFLTGELF
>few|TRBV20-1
SARGFNTEAF
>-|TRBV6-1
ASSEYGTSSYEQY
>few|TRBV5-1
ASRDRALSTDTQY
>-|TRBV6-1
ASSDGTGAPNQPQH
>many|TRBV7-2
ASSLVAGGPYNEQF
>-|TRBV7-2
ASSSIRDYPLNEQF
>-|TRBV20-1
SASNGGIGASSYEQY
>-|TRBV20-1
SAIILAGSFGEQY
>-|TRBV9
ASSVRTGYTEAF
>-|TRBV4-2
ASSQDHSWDSPATEAF
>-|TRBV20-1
SVPLGQIQY
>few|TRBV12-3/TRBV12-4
ASSLRRAPTGDNYGYT
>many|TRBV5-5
ASSSLGTYYEQY